These 13 T cell receptor beta chains came from one sample sequenced in a study of blood T cell repertoires in COVID-19. Repertoires were generated with immunoSEQ multiplex PCR, while TCRdb's copy carries only in-frame clones and drops some. The sample shows around 250,000 clones, around 84% of them seen only once. Material for sequencing was PBMCs or T cells enriched from blood (not recorded which). These receptors were obtained from a woman aged 50 to 60 who had been exposed to COVID-19.

The rearrangement joins TRBV12-3 or TRBV12-4 to TRBJ1-2; D ambiguous. The CDR3 length is 13 residues. The germline V and J ends were trimmed by 2 bases and 6 bases, with 10 bases remaining between them. CDR3 nucleotide sequence: TGTGCCAGCAGTTTACGAGTTGTGGATGGCTACACCTTC. Translating gives CASSLRVVDGYTF.

The chain couples TRBV6-4 to TRBJ1-2; the match to TRBD1 covers 9 bases. Losses at the gene ends were 10 bases for V and 8 bases for J; bases not matched to a gene: 17. CDR3 size: 15 residues. The germline V gene encodes CDR1 MRHNA and CDR2 SNTAGT. CDR3 sequence (DNA): TGTGCCATTTCCCTTCTACAGGGGGCGGTGGGAGGCTACACCTTC. Its translation: CAISLLQGAVGGYTF.

CDR3 region: CASSPRPGDEKLFF. DNA of the CDR3: TGTGCCAGCAGCCCAAGGCCCGGGGATGAAAAACTGTTTTTT. The rearrangement uses TRBV9 and TRBJ1-4; D is unclear. This CDR3 is 14 amino acids long. The V gene's germline CDR1 is SGDLS and CDR2 YYNGEE. The V end was cut by 4 bases, the J end by 6 bases, with 13 bases between.

The sample holds one count of this clone. The V and J genes are TRBV12-3 or TRBV12-4 and TRBJ2-7; no firm D call. The ends were cut back, 3 bases at V and 3 bases at J, with 6 bases in the middle. The CDR3 consists of 12 residues. CDR3: CASSFNIYEQYF. CDR3 DNA sequence: TGTGCCAGCAGTTTTAACATCTACGAGCAGTACTTC.

This sequence joins TRBV3-1 (or the pseudogene TRBV3-2) and TRBJ1-4, with a possible D match to TRBD1 (6 bases). This CDR3 has 13 amino acids. Deletions cut 1 base from V and 8 bases from J, with 8 bases between. Germline V gene lookup returns CDR1 LGHDT and CDR2 YNNKEL (reference sequence). CDR3 coding DNA: TGTGCCAGCAGCCAAGGAGGACAGGAAAAACTGTTTTTT. The encoded protein is CASSQGGQEKLFF.

This clone was seen only once. V and J are TRBV7-8 and TRBJ2-7; 11 nucleotides match TRBD2. This CDR3 has 14 residues. V was pared by 4 bases and J by 3 bases, with 2 bases of the junction left unmatched. Germline V lookup: CDR1 SGHVS, CDR2 FQNEAQ. The CDR3 DNA reads TGTGCCAGCAGCTCTAGCGGGGGGAACTACGAGCAGTACTTC. This gives the protein CASSSSGGNYEQYF.

This clone has just one count. The rearrangement joins TRBV9 to TRBJ2-1; 11 bases are a match to TRBD2. The V gene's germline CDR1 is SGDLS and CDR2 YYNGEE. Trimming removed 0 bases from V and 7 bases from J; junction bases left unmatched: 3. The CDR3 has 15 residues. CDR3 nucleotides: TGTGCCAGCAGCGTAGATACTAGCGGGGGTAATGAGCAGTTCTTC. Its translation: CASSVDTSGGNEQFF.

This clone was recorded once. The chain joins TRBV6-4 to TRBJ2-3; 7 bases agree with TRBD1. With V trimmed by 2 bases and J by 5 bases, 7 bases remained unmatched. Looked up from germline, CDR1 is MRHNA and CDR2 is SNTAGT. This CDR3 region has 15 residues. The chain's CDR3 is CASSDRGRAGDTQYF. The CDR3 nucleotides are TGTGCCAGCAGTGACAGGGGGCGGGCTGGAGATACGCAGTATTTT.

The genes are TRBV28 and TRBJ1-1; D is unresolved. The CDR3 covers 12 residues. Per the germline V gene, CDR1 is MDHEN and CDR2 is SYDVKM. The V end was cut by 2 bases, the J end by 11 bases, with 12 bases between. The CDR3 loop is CASSLTSGSAFF. CDR3 nucleotides: TGTGCCAGCAGTTTAACCTCGGGGTCGGCTTTCTTT.

This chain uses TRBV7-2 with TRBJ1-1, with a tentative D call TRBD1 (6 bases). The V end was cut by 4 bases, the J end by 6 bases, with 15 bases between. The germline gives CDR1 SGHTA, CDR2 FQGNSA. This CDR3 has 14 residues. CDR3 nucleotides: TGTGCCAGCAGCTCCTTTACAGGGACGGCTGAAGCTTTCTTT. This codes for CASSSFTGTAEAFF.

V gene TRBV2 combines with J gene TRBJ1-3; D uncertain. The CDR3 extends over 15 amino acids. V was cut by 5 bases and J by 0 bases, with 11 bases left in between. Per the germline V gene, CDR1 is SNHLY and CDR2 is FYNNEI. In DNA, the CDR3 is TGTGCCAGCAGTTGGACTCGTTTCTCTGGAAACACCATATATTTT. Its translation: CASSWTRFSGNTIYF.

The chain carries TRBV24-1 and TRBJ2-5, with D possibly matching TRBD2 (6 bases). V was trimmed by 6 bases and J by 3 bases, leaving 25 bases between them. The germline gives CDR1 KGHDR, CDR2 SFDVKD. The CDR3 has 18 amino acids. CDR3 in DNA: TGTGCCACCAGTTTGCCCTTGGGGGGACTGGAGAGAAAAGAGACCCAGTACTTC. It codes for CATSLPLGGLERKETQYF.

This clone has more than one count but fewer than ten. The gene calls are TRBV29-1 and TRBJ1-1; the match to TRBD1 covers 9 bases. The CDR3 contains 13 residues. J gave up 5 bases and V 6 bases, and 7 bases lay outside the gene matches. In germline, CDR1 is SQVTM, CDR2 ANQGSEA. The CDR3 coding sequence is TGCAGCGTCCAGACAGGGGGGAGGACTGAAGCTTTCTTT. Amino acids: CSVQTGGRTEAFF.